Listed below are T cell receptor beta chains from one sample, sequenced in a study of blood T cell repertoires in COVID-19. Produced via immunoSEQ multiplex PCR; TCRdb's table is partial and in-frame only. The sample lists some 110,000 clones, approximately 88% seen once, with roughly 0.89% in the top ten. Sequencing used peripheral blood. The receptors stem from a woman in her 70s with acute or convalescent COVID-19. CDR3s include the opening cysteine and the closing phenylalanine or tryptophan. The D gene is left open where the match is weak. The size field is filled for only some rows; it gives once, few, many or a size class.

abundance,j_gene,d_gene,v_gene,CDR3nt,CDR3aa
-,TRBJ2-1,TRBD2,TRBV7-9,TGTGCCAGCAGCTTCTCTAGCGGGGGCCACAATGAGCAGTTCTTC,CASSFSSGGHNEQFF
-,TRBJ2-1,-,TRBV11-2,TGTGCCAGCAGCCTAGGGGGGTTCGAGACTAGGGAGTTCTTC,CASSLGGFETREFF
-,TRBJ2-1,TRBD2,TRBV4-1,TGCGCCAGCAGCCACCGGACTAGCAGGGATGAGCAGTTCTTC,CASSHRTSRDEQFF
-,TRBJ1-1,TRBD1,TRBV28,TGTGCCAGCAGTTTAACCGGGACAGGAGAGAACACTGAAGCTTTCTTT,CASSLTGTGENTEAFF
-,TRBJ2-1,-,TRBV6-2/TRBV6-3,TGTGCCAGCACCCCGGACTTTAACTACAATGAGCAGTTCTTC,CASTPDFNYNEQFF
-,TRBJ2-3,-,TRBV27,TGTGCCAGCAGTTTAGGGGGGGCCCCCACAGATACGCAGTATTTT,CASSLGGAPTDTQYF
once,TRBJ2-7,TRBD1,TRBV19,TGTGCCAGTGGGGACAGTTACTACGAGCAGTACTTC,CASGDSYYEQYF
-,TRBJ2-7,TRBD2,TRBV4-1,TGCGCCAGCAGCCAACCGGACGGACTAGCGGGAGACGAGCAGTACTTC,CASSQPDGLAGDEQYF
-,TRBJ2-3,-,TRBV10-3,TGTGCCATCAGTGACCCCGGAGCAGATACGCAGTATTTT,CAISDPGADTQYF
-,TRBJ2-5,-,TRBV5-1,TGCGCCAGCAGCCTTCAAGAGACCCAGTACTTC,CASSLQETQYF
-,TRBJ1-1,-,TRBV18,TGTGCCAGCTCACCATTCGGGGAAGGGAACACTGAAGCTTTCTTT,CASSPFGEGNTEAFF
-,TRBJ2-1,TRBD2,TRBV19,TGTGCCAGTATGGGACTAGCGGGAGATGAGCAGTTCTTC,CASMGLAGDEQFF
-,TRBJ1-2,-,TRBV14,TGTGCCAGCAGCCAAAATCCAGGGGTGGGCTATGGCTACACCTTC,CASSQNPGVGYGYTF
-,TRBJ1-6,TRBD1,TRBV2,TGTGCCAGCAGTTCCGGGACAGAAAATTCACCCCTCCACTTT,CASSSGTENSPLHF
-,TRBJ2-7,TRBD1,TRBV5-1,TGCGCCAGCAGCCGGGACAGAGATTACGAGCAGTACTTC,CASSRDRDYEQYF
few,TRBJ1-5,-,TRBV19,TGTGCCAGTAGTCCCCGGCAGGGCAATCCCAAGAATCAGCCCCAGCATTTT,CASSPRQGNPKNQPQHF
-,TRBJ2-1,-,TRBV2,TGTGCCAGCAGCGACGGGGACACCAATGAGCAGTTCTTC,CASSDGDTNEQFF
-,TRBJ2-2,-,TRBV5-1,TGCGCCAGCAGCATAGGGCGGGAACACGGGGAGCTGTTTTTT,CASSIGREHGELFF
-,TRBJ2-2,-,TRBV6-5,TGTGCCAGCAGTCTGCGGGGGCCCGACACCGGGGAGCTGTTTTTT,CASSLRGPDTGELFF
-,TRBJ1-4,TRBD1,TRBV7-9,TGTGCCAGCAGCCCGGACAGGGAGGGACTGTTTTTT,CASSPDREGLFF
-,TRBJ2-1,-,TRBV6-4,TGTGCCAGCAGTGCGGACTGGGACAATGAGCAGTTCTTC,CASSADWDNEQFF
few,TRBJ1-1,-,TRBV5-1,TGCGCCAGCACCCAGTTTCGGGGACAGAACACTGAAGCTTTCTTT,CASTQFRGQNTEAFF
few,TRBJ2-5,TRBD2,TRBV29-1,TGCAGCGTGGCCCCTAGCGGGAGGGCTCAAGAGACCCAGTACTTC,CSVAPSGRAQETQYF
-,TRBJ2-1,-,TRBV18,TGTGCCAGCTCCGCGGGACTGCTAGTCAATGAGCAGTTCTTC,CASSAGLLVNEQFF
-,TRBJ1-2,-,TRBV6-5,TGTGCCAGCAGTTACTTAGGCCCGGGAGAACTTGGATACACCTTC,CASSYLGPGELGYTF
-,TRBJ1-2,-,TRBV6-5,TGTGCCAGCTCCCAGGGTATTTACGACTATGGCTACACCTTC,CASSQGIYDYGYTF
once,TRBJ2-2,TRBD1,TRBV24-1,TGTGCCACCAGTGATCGGACAGGGACGAACACCGGGGAGCTGTTTTTT,CATSDRTGTNTGELFF
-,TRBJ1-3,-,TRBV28,TGTGCCAGCAGTTCCGGGGGGGCGAGGAACACCATATATTTT,CASSSGGARNTIYF
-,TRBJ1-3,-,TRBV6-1,TGTGCCAGCAGTGAGGAGATCTCTGGAAACACCATATATTTT,CASSEEISGNTIYF